The 4 T cell receptor beta chains below come from one sample, sequenced in a study of cytomegalovirus exposure and HLA in healthy donors. Vbeta (60) and Jbeta (13) primers were used in the PCR. The protocol was immunoSEQ multiplex PCR, while the TCRdb copy is restricted to in-frame clones and leaves out a portion. Of some 190,000 clones listed, 60% to 80% are singletons. Input material: PBMCs. These receptors were taken from a woman aged 18-29 years in good health and CMV-seronegative.

Here the CDR3 DNA reads TGTGCCAGCAGCCAGGGGACTAGCGGGACAAAGGAGCAGTTCTTC. It specifies CASSQGTSGTKEQFF. The chain carries TRBV9 and TRBJ2-1; 13 bases agree with TRBD2. CDR3 length: 15 amino acids. V shed 4 bases and J 10 bases; nucleotides not matched to a gene: 8. CDR1 and CDR2 from the germline V gene are SGDLS and YYNGEE.

This clone appeared a few times. The rearrangement joins TRBV5-6 to TRBJ1-1, with D perhaps matching TRBD1 (6 bases). V shed 2 bases and J shed 6 bases, with 8 bases lying between them. The V gene's germline CDR1 is SGHDT and CDR2 YYEEEE. CDR3 length equals 12 residues. In DNA form, the CDR3 reads TGTGCCAGCAGCTTAAGGGGGTCTGAAGCTTTCTTT. It translates to CASSLRGSEAFF.

The chain carries TRBV5-6 and TRBJ2-7; TRBD1 matches at 12 bases. CDR3 length: 15 amino acids. Germline CDR1 and CDR2: SGHDT and YYEEEE. Trimming took 6 bases from V and 6 from J; bases not matched to a gene: 10. In DNA form, the CDR3 reads TGTGCCAGCACCCGCCTGGGGACAGGGGGCGCCGAGCAGTACTTC. It specifies CASTRLGTGGAEQYF.

The rearrangement uses TRBV2 and TRBJ2-1; 7 nucleotides match TRBD2. The germline V gene has CDR1 SNHLY and CDR2 FYNNEI. This CDR3 has 15 residues. After removal of 3 bases from V and 3 bases from J, the junction contained 5 bases not matched to a gene. The chain's CDR3 is CASSDVSGNYNEQFF. The DNA for the CDR3 is TGTGCCAGCAGTGATGTAAGCGGGAACTACAATGAGCAGTTCTTC.